Shown below are 18 T cell receptor beta chains from a single sample sequenced in a study of T-cell memory formation after mild COVID-19. TCRdb ran MiXCR on the 5' RACE reads and lists one entry per CDR3 protein. Among some 300,000 distinct CDR3 sequences, roughly a fifth were seen once, and the ten largest hold under 25%. What was sequenced was PBMCs or a T cell subset sorted from them (not recorded which). The receptor set was obtained from a young man who had mild COVID-19 (a few samples of this study predate the infection). Cell type and time point are not known.

This clonotype was seen a few times. V usage is TRBV7-6 and J usage is TRBJ1-1; no reliable D call. V lost 8 bases and J lost 1, with 11 bases in between. CDR1 is SGHVS and CDR2 is FNYEAQ in the germline V gene. The length of the CDR3 is 13 residues. The CDR3 spells CASLGASNTEAFF. The CDR3 DNA sequence: TGTGCCAGCCTCGGCGCCTCGAACACTGAAGCTTTCTTT.

This clonotype showed up just a few times. The chain is built from TRBV7-3 and TRBJ2-1; 7 bases align to TRBD2. The J segment lost 7 bases and the V segment lost 2 bases, leaving 8 bases of the junction unmatched. This CDR3 is built from 15 residues. Germline V gene sequence: CDR1 SGHTA, CDR2 FQGTGA. The CDR3 here is CASSLERGVKNEQFF. The CDR3 nucleotides are TGTGCCAGCAGCTTAGAACGGGGGGTAAAGAATGAGCAGTTCTTC.

The table lists this clonotype with a few counts. V and J are TRBV2 and TRBJ1-5; D gene uncertain. CDR3 length: 12 residues. Germline assignment: CDR1 SNHLY and CDR2 FYNNEI. V was pared by 0 bases and J by 6 bases, with 3 bases between. CDR3 in amino acids: CASSEARQPQHF. The CDR3, as DNA: TGTGCCAGCAGTGAAGCCCGTCAGCCCCAGCATTTT.

The chain carries TRBV29-1 and TRBJ1-1, with D possibly being TRBD1 (5 bases). Germline V gene sequence: CDR1 SQVTM, CDR2 ANQGSEA. Between the trimmed V and J ends, which lost 4 bases and 0 bases, there was a span of 9 bases. There are 13 residues in the CDR3. The CDR3 nucleotides read TGCAGCGTTGCAGGGTTAATGAACACTGAAGCTTTCTTT. Encoded protein: CSVAGLMNTEAFF.

There are many counts of this clonotype. The V and J genes are TRBV5-1 and TRBJ2-7; unclear D gene. The CDR3 has 15 residues. The germline CDR1 and CDR2 sequences are SGHRS and YFSETQ. The ends were cut back, 4 bases at V and 4 bases at J, with 18 bases in the middle. The CDR3 nucleotides read TGCGCCAGCAGCGCCTCACCGACATCCCTGTACGAGCAGTACTTC. Its protein product is CASSASPTSLYEQYF.

This clonotype has a handful of counts. In DNA, the CDR3 is TGCGCCAGCAGCCAAGATTGGGGAAACACTGAAGCTTTCTTT. Translating it yields CASSQDWGNTEAFF. The V call is TRBV4-3, the J call TRBJ1-1; D gene unclear. Germline V gene sequence: CDR1 LGHNA, CDR2 YSLEER. CDR3 size: 14 residues. Trimming took 0 bases from V and 2 from J, leaving 7 bases between them.

This clonotype was seen a few times. The chain links TRBV6-5 to TRBJ1-1, with TRBD1 as a possible D gene (5 bases). V gave up 0 bases and J gave up 3 bases, with 14 bases separating them. CDR3 length: 16 residues. The germline CDR1 and CDR2 sequences are MNHEY and SVGAGI. CDR3 region: CASSYSPGTEDTEAFF. Written as DNA, the CDR3 is TGTGCCAGCAGTTACTCCCCCGGGACGGAGGACACTGAAGCTTTCTTT.

Concerning this clonotype itself: A junction end diverges from the germline sequence, so it may reflect a read error. The J gene is TRBJ2-1, the V gene TRBV20-1; tentative D call: TRBD2 (6 bases). The CDR3 has 14 amino acids. Germline values: CDR1 DFQATT, CDR2 SNEGSKA (reference sequence). The CDR3 loop reads CSAQAGSSYNEKFF. In nucleotides, the CDR3 is TGCAGCGCCCAAGCGGGCAGCTCCTACAATGAGAAGTTCTTC.

CDR3 sequence (DNA): TGTGCCAGCAGCTTAGTAGCGGGGGGGTGGTTCTTC. This sequence encodes CASSLVAGGWFF. This chain links TRBV11-2 with TRBJ2-1; the match to TRBD2 covers 11 bases. Germline trimming cut 1 base from V and 15 bases from J; bases unmatched to any gene: 2. The germline V gene encodes CDR1 SGHAT and CDR2 FQNNGV. The length of the CDR3 is 12 residues.

V is TRBV7-2 and J is TRBJ1-5; D is undetermined. V dropped 2 bases and J dropped 9 bases, with 14 bases sitting between them. CDR1 and CDR2 (germline): SGHTA, FQGNSA. The CDR3 has 14 residues. CDR3 in DNA: TGTGCCAGCAGCTTACTGGAACCTGGATCGCCCCAGCATTTT. The encoded protein is CASSLLEPGSPQHF.

The chain couples TRBV20-1 to TRBJ2-1, with a tentative D call TRBD1 (6 bases). This CDR3 comprises 14 residues. The germline CDR1 and CDR2 sequences are DFQATT and SNEGSKA (reference sequence). The V end lost 0 bases, the J end lost 5 bases, and 11 bases lay between the germline ends. The CDR3 DNA is TGCAGTGCTAGAGACTGGACAGCTAACAATGAGCAGTTCTTC. It codes for CSARDWTANNEQFF.

The V call is TRBV7-9, the J call TRBJ1-1; no clear D. Germline CDR1 is SEHNR and CDR2 is FQNEAQ (reference sequence). V lost 4 bases, J lost 5 bases, and 14 bases lay in between. CDR3 length: 14 residues. As DNA, the CDR3 is TGTGCCAGCAGCTCTATCCTACCGGGGACTGAAGCTTTCTTT. Amino acid sequence: CASSSILPGTEAFF.

This rearrangement joins TRBV7-2 to TRBJ2-2; D is perhaps TRBD2 (6 bases). The CDR3 sequence is 16 residues long. V was cut by 5 bases and J by 0 bases, with 13 bases left in between. Germline V CDR1 and CDR2: SGHTA, FQGNSA. CDR3 amino acids: CASSNRGIPNTGELFF. The DNA of the CDR3 is TGTGCCAGCAGCAATCGGGGGATTCCGAACACCGGGGAGCTGTTTTTT.

The J gene is TRBJ1-2, the V gene TRBV11-2; 9 nucleotides agree with TRBD1. CDR3 length: 16 residues. Germline CDR1 reads SGHAT; CDR2 reads FQNNGV. The junction had 6 bases not matched to a gene; V was cut back by 0 bases and J by 4 bases. The CDR3 DNA follows: TGTGCCAGCAGCTTAGATTCCGGGACAGGGCCCTATGGCTACACCTTC. Amino acids: CASSLDSGTGPYGYTF.

This clonotype was detected only a few times. J is TRBJ1-4 and V is TRBV7-2, with D unresolved. V lost 3 bases and J lost 4, with 9 bases in between. The CDR3 length is 14 residues. Germline CDR1 is SGHTA and CDR2 is FQGNSA. The CDR3 DNA reads TGTGCCAGCAGCTTCGCAGGTGGTAATGAAAAACTGTTTTTT. Its protein is CASSFAGGNEKLFF.

The chain links TRBV3-1 to TRBJ2-6; unclear D gene. The CDR3 is 15 residues long. Germline V lookup: CDR1 LGHDT, CDR2 YNNKEL (reference sequence). V lost 4 bases and J 0 bases, leaving 7 bases between the germline ends. The CDR3 nucleotides are TGTGCCAGCAGCCCTTTGAACTCTGGGGCCAACGTCCTGACTTTC. It codes for CASSPLNSGANVLTF.

This clonotype has more than one count but fewer than ten. The rearrangement uses TRBV7-3 and TRBJ2-1; 7 bases are shared with TRBD2. V dropped 5 bases and J dropped 5; count of bases not matched to a gene: 9. This CDR3 comprises 15 residues. Germline V gene data show CDR1 as SGHTA and CDR2 as FQGTGA. CDR3 bases: TGTGCCAGCAGCCCGCGGGTAGCGGGCAACAATGAGCAGTTCTTC. Amino acids: CASSPRVAGNNEQFF.

The V and J genes are TRBV7-9 and TRBJ2-7; 8 bases fit TRBD2. The ends lost 5 bases at V and 2 bases at J; junction bases unmatched: 2. The CDR3 has 13 residues. Germline-derived CDR1 and CDR2 are SEHNR and FQNEAQ (reference sequence). CDR3 sequence: CASSTGGPYEQYV. CDR3 bases: TGTGCCAGCAGCACGGGGGGGCCCTACGAGCAGTACGTC.